This T cell receptor (beta chain) was recovered during a study of glioma-infiltrating T cells after dendritic cell vaccination. The V end lost 3 bases, the J end lost 0 bases, and 14 bases lay between the germline ends. The CDR3 loop spans 16 amino acids. Germline V lookup: CDR1 KGHSH, CDR2 LQKENI. Time point meaning: after dendritic cell vaccination, including at tumor progression/relapse. Primers: 60 V beta forward and 13 J beta reverse. Here immunoSEQ multiplex PCR was the method, and the copy in TCRdb shows in-frame clones only, minus some. There are 90,000 to 95,000 clones in the sample; approximately 80% occur only once, and roughly 2.1% lies in the top ten.

Sequenced here: blood, sampled after dendritic cell vaccination. This TCR was sampled from a human donor with glioblastoma. This chain uses TRBV18 with TRBJ1-1; no firm D call. This CDR3 is CASSPSQVGMNTEAFF. The CDR3, as DNA: TGTGCCAGCTCACCCAGTCAGGTGGGCATGAACACTGAAGCTTTCTTT.